These 21 T cell receptor beta chains were all obtained from the same sample, sequenced in a study of identical twins. MiXCR, applied by TCRdb to the 5' RACE reads, yields one record per CDR3 protein. The repertoire holds approximately 600,000 distinct CDR3 sequences, roughly 9.9% seen once, with more than 2.5% in the top ten. These data also featured in a second study, about yellow fever vaccine responses in identical twins.

Sequenced material: PBMCs. The receptors were sampled from a woman aged 18-30 years in good health.

The chain combines TRBV20-1 with TRBJ2-4; 13 nucleotides match TRBD2. Per germline, CDR1 DFQATT and CDR2 SNEGSKA (reference sequence). The V and J ends lost 2 bases and 2 bases, in that order; junction bases with no gene match: 3. The CDR3 is 16 amino acids. The CDR3 loop reads CSARTSGGASKNIQYF. CDR3 in DNA: TGCAGTGCTAGAACTAGCGGGGGGGCATCCAAAAACATTCAGTACTTC.

This chain uses TRBV5-4 with TRBJ1-2, with D perhaps TRBD1 (6 bases). This CDR3 contains 16 residues. The germline V and J ends were trimmed by 0 bases and 4 bases, with 16 bases remaining between them. Looked up from germline, CDR1 is SGHNT and CDR2 is YYREEE (reference sequence). CDR3 residues: CASSLDWRGSGYGYTF. CDR3 coding DNA: TGTGCCAGCAGCTTGGATTGGAGGGGGAGCGGCTATGGCTACACCTTC. Based on the CDR3 plus reference TRBV5-4 and TRBJ1-2, the full variable domain is ETGVTQSPTHLIKTRGQQVTLRCSSQSGHNTVSWYQQALGQGPQFIFQYYREEENGRGNFPPRFSGLQFPNYSSELNVNALELDDSALYLCASSLDWRGSGYGYTFGSGTRLTVV.

This chain connects TRBV2 to TRBJ2-6; TRBD1 agrees at 8 bases. CDR1 and CDR2 (germline): SNHLY, FYNNEI. The trim removed 6 bases at V and 4 bases at J, leaving 11 bases unmatched. This CDR3 contains 17 residues. The DNA for the CDR3 is TGTGCCAGCAGGCTCGTCAGGGGGCGCGCGGGGGCCAACGTCCTGACTTTC. It encodes CASRLVRGRAGANVLTF.

Regarding this clonotype: A read error is possible here, since a much larger clone lies one base away. CDR3 sequence: CAISYHLVLGPVLADPNQETQYF. The CDR3 DNA reads TGTGCCATCAGCTACCACTTGGTTCTGGGTCCGGTACTAGCGGACCCCAATCAAGAGACCCAGTACTTC. This chain links TRBV5-3 with TRBJ2-5, with 8 bases fitting TRBD2. TRBV5-3 is marked as an open reading frame, function uncertain. After removal of 9 bases from V and 2 bases from J, the junction contained 36 bases not matched to a gene. The CDR3 contains 23 residues.

V usage is TRBV12-3 or TRBV12-4 and J usage is TRBJ1-6; 7 positions match TRBD1. J was trimmed by 7 bases and V by 4 bases; bases with no gene match: 7. This CDR3 region has 15 residues. CDR3 DNA sequence: TGTGCCAGCAGTTCGACAGGGATCGGCAATTCACCCCTCCACTTT. Its translation: CASSSTGIGNSPLHF.

This clonotype was counted at least ten times. The J gene is TRBJ2-7, the V gene TRBV7-2; 12 bases map to TRBD1. Germline trimming cut 6 bases from V and 4 bases from J; bases unmatched to any gene: 4. The germline V gene has CDR1 SGHTA and CDR2 FQGNSA. CDR3 length: 14 amino acids. The CDR3 spells CASSTGQGAYEQYF. CDR3 in DNA: TGTGCCAGCAGTACGGGACAGGGGGCTTACGAGCAGTACTTC.

This clonotype appeared a few times. The rearrangement joins TRBV19 to TRBJ2-1; 7 bases are a match to TRBD1. This CDR3 region has 14 residues. V lost 6 bases, J lost 4 bases, and 6 bases stayed unmatched. Germline CDR1 reads LNHDA; CDR2 reads SQIVND (reference sequence). Here the CDR3 reads CASSNRDRYNEQFF. CDR3 nucleotides: TGTGCCAGTAGCAACCGGGACAGATACAATGAGCAGTTCTTC.

This clonotype was observed at least ten times. The V call is TRBV20-1, the J call TRBJ2-7; 8 bases are shared with TRBD2. J was trimmed by 6 bases and V by 1 base; bases with no gene match: 8. Germline CDR1 reads DFQATT; CDR2 reads SNEGSKA (reference sequence). The CDR3 consists of 14 residues. CDR3 in amino acids: CSARGVEREFEQYF. CDR3 DNA sequence: TGCAGTGCTAGAGGGGTCGAGCGGGAGTTCGAGCAGTACTTC.

The chain has TRBV14 and TRBJ2-6; D is perhaps TRBD1 or TRBD2 (5 bases each). Germline assignment: CDR1 SGHDN and CDR2 FVKESK. The CDR3 runs 16 residues. Trimming took off 1 base at V and 10 bases at J, with 17 bases between the two ends. CDR3 in amino acids: CASSQGGNSPINVLTF. CDR3 coding DNA: TGTGCCAGCAGCCAAGGGGGGAATTCCCCGATTAACGTCCTGACTTTC.

At least ten counts were recorded for this clonotype. The V gene is TRBV12-3 or TRBV12-4, the J gene TRBJ1-5, with 8 bases that match TRBD1. After removal of 4 bases from V and 3 bases from J, the junction contained 2 bases not matched to a gene. The CDR3 extends over 14 amino acids. The CDR3 loop reads CASSYQGANQPQHF. The CDR3 DNA follows: TGTGCCAGCAGTTATCAGGGGGCCAATCAGCCCCAGCATTTT.

The chain carries TRBV14 and TRBJ2-4; D is possibly TRBD1 or TRBD2 (5 bases each). This CDR3 is 15 amino acids long. V dropped 3 bases and J dropped 0 bases, with 9 bases sitting between them. The germline gives CDR1 SGHDN, CDR2 FVKESK. The CDR3 coding sequence is TGTGCCAGCAGCCATTGGGGGACAGCCAAAAACATTCAGTACTTC. It codes for CASSHWGTAKNIQYF.

The chain carries TRBV6-1 and TRBJ2-7, with 7 bases that match TRBD2. CDR3 length: 14 residues. The ends lost 6 bases at V and 4 bases at J; junction bases unmatched: 9. The germline V gene has CDR1 MNHNS and CDR2 SASEGT. DNA of the CDR3: TGTGCCAGCAGCCCGACTAGCTTCGGGTACGAGCAGTACTTC. As protein: CASSPTSFGYEQYF.

This clonotype was found many times. The V call is TRBV20-1, the J call TRBJ2-3; D perhaps matches TRBD2 (5 bases). Trimming took off 1 base at V and 2 bases at J, with 13 bases between the two ends. The length of the CDR3 is 15 residues. Germline V gene lookup returns CDR1 DFQATT and CDR2 SNEGSKA (reference sequence). Here the CDR3 DNA reads TGCAGTGCTAGAGCAGTGACGGGAATCACAGATACGCAGTATTTT. Amino acids: CSARAVTGITDTQYF.

Many counts were recorded for this clonotype. This chain links TRBV11-2 with TRBJ2-2; D not resolved. Trimming cost V 5 bases and J 5 bases, with 9 bases left between them. The CDR3 consists of 13 residues. The V gene's germline CDR1 is SGHAT and CDR2 FQNNGV. The CDR3 DNA reads as TGTGCCAGCAGCCACCCTGGGACCGGGGAGCTGTTTTTT. It codes for CASSHPGTGELFF.

The rearrangement uses TRBV11-2 and TRBJ2-3; 11 positions match TRBD2. Germline values: CDR1 SGHAT, CDR2 FQNNGV. J lost 7 bases, V lost 1 base, and 13 bases had no gene match. This CDR3 is 18 amino acids long. The CDR3 DNA sequence: TGTGCCAGCAGCTTAGTACCCCTAGCGGGGGGCCCGGGTAATACGCAGTATTTT. It yields the protein CASSLVPLAGGPGNTQYF.

The gene calls are TRBV20-1 and TRBJ2-7; D possibly corresponds to TRBD1 (7 bases). Trimming cost V 0 bases and J 4 bases, with 16 bases left between them. This CDR3 is 15 amino acids long. The germline CDR1 and CDR2 sequences are DFQATT and SNEGSKA (reference sequence). The CDR3 reads CSARDIRGADYEQYF. The CDR3 bases are TGCAGTGCTAGAGATATCAGGGGGGCTGATTACGAGCAGTACTTC.

There are many counts of this clonotype. The rearrangement links TRBV9 to TRBJ2-2; D is unresolved. The CDR3 runs to 12 residues. Germline V gives CDR1 SGDLS, CDR2 YYNGEE. V lost 0 bases and J 8 bases, leaving 5 bases between the germline ends. The CDR3 DNA reads TGTGCCAGCAGCGTAGTTGGTGGGGAGCTGTTTTTT. As protein: CASSVVGGELFF.

In this sample, this clonotype turned up many times. The V call is TRBV6-2 or TRBV6-3, the J call TRBJ2-1, with 9 bases matching TRBD2. The CDR3 is 15 residues long. Germline V CDR1 and CDR2: MNHEY, SVGEGT. Trimming took 4 bases from V and 7 from J; bases not matched to a gene: 8. The CDR3 nucleotides are TGTGCCAGCAGTTCCCCGGGACTAGCCATTAATGAGCAGTTCTTC. Translating it yields CASSSPGLAINEQFF.

The genes are TRBV2 and TRBJ2-7, with a possible D match to TRBD1 (6 bases). The V gene lost 4 bases and the J gene lost 2 bases, with 12 bases spanning the gap. The V gene's germline CDR1 is SNHLY and CDR2 FYNNEI. The CDR3 totals 14 residues. CDR3 protein: CASSGSDSAYEQYF. CDR3 sequence (DNA): TGTGCCAGCAGTGGCTCGGACAGCGCCTACGAGCAGTACTTC.

On this clonotype: A read error may be the cause here, since a much bigger clone is one base away. The V gene is TRBV6-1, the J gene TRBJ2-1; 8 nucleotides line up with TRBD2. The V gene's germline CDR1 is MNHNS and CDR2 SASEGT. This CDR3 is built from 16 residues. The CDR3 DNA reads as TGTGCCAGCAGCCACTACCAGCCTAGCGGGTACAATGAGCAGATCTTC. This codes for CASSHYQPSGYNEQIF.

This clonotype came up a few times. The chain links TRBV29-1 to TRBJ2-7, with TRBD2 matching over 10 bases. V lost 3 bases, J lost 7 bases, and 12 bases stayed unmatched. This CDR3 is built from 15 residues. In germline, CDR1 is SQVTM, CDR2 ANQGSEA. The CDR3 DNA reads TGCAGCGTTGAGGCTAGCGGGAGCCCAATGGGAGAGCAGTACTTC. Amino acids: CSVEASGSPMGEQYF.